The TCR beta chain under discussion was sequenced for a study of blood T cell repertoires in COVID-19. The age range of participants was 18 to 89 years, with residence in fewer than 25 US areas. Participants classified as exposed had met a COVID-19 case within 2 weeks before study entry. The V gene's germline CDR1 is SGHNT and CDR2 YYREEE (reference sequence). Trimming cost V 3 bases and J 5 bases; bases outside gene matches: 10. The CDR3 runs 16 residues. Method: immunoSEQ multiplex PCR; TCRdb's copy keeps in-frame clones and lacks some. Of 320,000 or so clones listed, approximately 81% are singletons.

The specimen was PBMCs or T cells enriched from blood (not recorded which). The chain links TRBV5-4 to TRBJ2-7; 11 positions match TRBD1. The sequence was obtained from a woman younger than 45 who had been exposed to COVID-19. The CDR3 spells CASSWGDRGMVDEQYF. The CDR3 DNA sequence: TGTGCCAGCAGCTGGGGGGACAGGGGGATGGTAGACGAGCAGTACTTC.